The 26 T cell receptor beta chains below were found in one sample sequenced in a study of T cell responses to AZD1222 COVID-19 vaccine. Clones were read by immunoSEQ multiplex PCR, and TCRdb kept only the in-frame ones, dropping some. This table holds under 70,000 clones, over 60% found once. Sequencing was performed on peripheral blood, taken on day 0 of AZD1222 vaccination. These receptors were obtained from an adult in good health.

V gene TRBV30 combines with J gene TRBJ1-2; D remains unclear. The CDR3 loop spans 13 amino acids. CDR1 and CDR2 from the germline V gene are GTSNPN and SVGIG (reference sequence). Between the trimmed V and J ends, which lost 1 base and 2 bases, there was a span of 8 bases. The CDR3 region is CAWSGEANYGYTF. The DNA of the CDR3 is TGTGCCTGGAGTGGAGAGGCAAACTATGGCTACACCTTC.

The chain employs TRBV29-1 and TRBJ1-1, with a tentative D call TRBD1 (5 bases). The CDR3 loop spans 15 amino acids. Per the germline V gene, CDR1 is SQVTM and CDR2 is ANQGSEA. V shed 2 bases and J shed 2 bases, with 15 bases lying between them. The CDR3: CSVEFSGGTNTEAFF. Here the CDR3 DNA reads TGCAGCGTTGAATTTTCTGGGGGTACCAACACTGAAGCTTTCTTT.

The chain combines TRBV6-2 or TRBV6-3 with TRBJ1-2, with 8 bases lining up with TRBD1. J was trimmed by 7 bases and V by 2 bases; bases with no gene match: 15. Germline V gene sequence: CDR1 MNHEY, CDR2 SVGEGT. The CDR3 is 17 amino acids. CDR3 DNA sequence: TGTGCCAGCAGTTACGCGGACAGGGTGTCTTTGTTACTTGGCTACACCTTC. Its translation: CASSYADRVSLLLGYTF.

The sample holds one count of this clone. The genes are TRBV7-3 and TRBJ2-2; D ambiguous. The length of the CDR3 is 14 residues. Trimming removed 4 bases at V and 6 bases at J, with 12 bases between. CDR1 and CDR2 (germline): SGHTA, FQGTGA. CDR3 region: CASSSKVPAGELFF. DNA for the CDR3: TGTGCCAGCAGCTCCAAGGTGCCGGCCGGGGAGCTGTTTTTT. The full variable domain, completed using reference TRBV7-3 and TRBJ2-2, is GAGVSQTPSNKVTEKGKYVELRCDPISGHTALYWYRQSLGQGPEFLIYFQGTGAADDSGLPNDRFFAVRPEGSVSTLKIQRTERGDSAVYLCASSSKVPAGELFFGEGSRLTVL.

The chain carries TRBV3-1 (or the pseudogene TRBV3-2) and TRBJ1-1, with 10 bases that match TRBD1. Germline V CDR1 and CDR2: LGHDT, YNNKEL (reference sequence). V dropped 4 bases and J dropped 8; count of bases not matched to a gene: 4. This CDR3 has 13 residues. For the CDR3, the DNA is TGTGCCAGCAGCCTAGACAGGGGGCTCGAAGCTTTCTTT. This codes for CASSLDRGLEAFF.

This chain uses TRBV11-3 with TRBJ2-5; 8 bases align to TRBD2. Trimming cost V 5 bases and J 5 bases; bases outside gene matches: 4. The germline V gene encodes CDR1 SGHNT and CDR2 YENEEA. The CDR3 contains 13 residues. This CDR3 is CASSPTGGETQYF. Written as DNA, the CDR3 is TGTGCCAGCAGCCCCACGGGGGGGGAGACCCAGTACTTC.

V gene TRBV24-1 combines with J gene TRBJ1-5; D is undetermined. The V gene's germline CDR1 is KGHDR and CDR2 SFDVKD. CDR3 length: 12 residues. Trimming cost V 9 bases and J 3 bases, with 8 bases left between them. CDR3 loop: CATRKTNQPQHF. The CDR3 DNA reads TGTGCCACCCGTAAGACCAATCAGCCCCAGCATTTT.

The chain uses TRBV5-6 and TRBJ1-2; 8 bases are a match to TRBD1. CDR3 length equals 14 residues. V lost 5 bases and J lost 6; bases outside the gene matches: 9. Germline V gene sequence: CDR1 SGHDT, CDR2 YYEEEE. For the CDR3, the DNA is TGTGCCAGCAGTCCCGGGACAGGCGATGATGGCTACACCTTC. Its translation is CASSPGTGDDGYTF.

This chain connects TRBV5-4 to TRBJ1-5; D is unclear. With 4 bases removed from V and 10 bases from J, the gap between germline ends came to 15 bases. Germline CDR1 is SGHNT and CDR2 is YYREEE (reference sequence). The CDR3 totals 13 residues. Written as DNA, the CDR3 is TGTGCCAGCAGCCTGGACGGGCTGTCACCCCAGCATTTT. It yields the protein CASSLDGLSPQHF.

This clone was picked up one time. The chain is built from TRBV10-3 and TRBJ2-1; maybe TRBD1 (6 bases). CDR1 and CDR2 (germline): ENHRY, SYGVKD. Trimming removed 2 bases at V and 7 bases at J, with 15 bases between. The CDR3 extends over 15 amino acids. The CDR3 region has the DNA TGTGCCATCAGTGAGGCAGACTATAGGGGGAATGAGCAGTTCTTC. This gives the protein CAISEADYRGNEQFF.

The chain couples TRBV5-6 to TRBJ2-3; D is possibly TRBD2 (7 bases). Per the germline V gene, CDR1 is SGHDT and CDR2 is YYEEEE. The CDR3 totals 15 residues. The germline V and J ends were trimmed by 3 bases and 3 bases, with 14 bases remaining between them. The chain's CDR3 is CASSWEGVLTDTQYF. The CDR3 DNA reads TGTGCCAGCAGCTGGGAGGGGGTGTTGACAGATACGCAGTATTTT.

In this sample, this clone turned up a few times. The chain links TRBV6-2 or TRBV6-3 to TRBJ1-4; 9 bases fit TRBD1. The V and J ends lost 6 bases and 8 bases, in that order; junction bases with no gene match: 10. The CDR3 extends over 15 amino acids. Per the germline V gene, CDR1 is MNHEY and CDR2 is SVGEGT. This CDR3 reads CASSRGGDRAEKLFF. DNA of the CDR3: TGTGCCAGCAGCCGAGGCGGGGACAGGGCGGAAAAACTGTTTTTT.

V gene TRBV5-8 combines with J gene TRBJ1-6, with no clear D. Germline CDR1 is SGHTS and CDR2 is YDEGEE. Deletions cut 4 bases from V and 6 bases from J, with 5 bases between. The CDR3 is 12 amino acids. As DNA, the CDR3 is TGTGCCAGCAGCCTTCCTAATTCACCCCTCCACTTT. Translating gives CASSLPNSPLHF.

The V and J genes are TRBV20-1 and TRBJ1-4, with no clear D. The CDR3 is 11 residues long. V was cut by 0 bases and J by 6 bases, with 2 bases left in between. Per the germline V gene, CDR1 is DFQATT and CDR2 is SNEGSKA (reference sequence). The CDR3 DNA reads TGCAGTGCTAGAGACCATGAAAAACTGTTTTTT. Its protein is CSARDHEKLFF.

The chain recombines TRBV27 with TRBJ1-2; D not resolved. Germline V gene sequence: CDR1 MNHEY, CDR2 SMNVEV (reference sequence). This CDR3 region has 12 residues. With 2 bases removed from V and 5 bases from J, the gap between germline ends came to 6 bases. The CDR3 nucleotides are TGTGCCAGCAGTTTAAATGGTTATGGCTACACCTTC. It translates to CASSLNGYGYTF.

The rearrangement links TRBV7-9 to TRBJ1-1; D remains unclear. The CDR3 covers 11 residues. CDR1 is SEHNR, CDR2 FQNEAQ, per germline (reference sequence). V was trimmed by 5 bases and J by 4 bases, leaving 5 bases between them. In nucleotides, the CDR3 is TGTGCCAGCAGCCTGAGCACTGAAGCTTTCTTT. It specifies CASSLSTEAFF.

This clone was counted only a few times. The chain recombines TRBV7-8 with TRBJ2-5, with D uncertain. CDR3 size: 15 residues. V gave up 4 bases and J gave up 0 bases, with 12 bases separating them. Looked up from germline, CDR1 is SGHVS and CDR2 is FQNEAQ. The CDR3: CASSSRPPYQETQYF. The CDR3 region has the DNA TGTGCCAGCAGCTCCAGGCCACCGTACCAAGAGACCCAGTACTTC.

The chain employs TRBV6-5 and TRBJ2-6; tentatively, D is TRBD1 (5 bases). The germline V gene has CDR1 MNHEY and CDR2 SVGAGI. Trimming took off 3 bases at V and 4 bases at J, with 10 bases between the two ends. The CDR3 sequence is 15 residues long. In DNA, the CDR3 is TGTGCCAGCAGTTATGAAGGGGTCGGGGCCAACGTCCTGACTTTC. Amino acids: CASSYEGVGANVLTF.

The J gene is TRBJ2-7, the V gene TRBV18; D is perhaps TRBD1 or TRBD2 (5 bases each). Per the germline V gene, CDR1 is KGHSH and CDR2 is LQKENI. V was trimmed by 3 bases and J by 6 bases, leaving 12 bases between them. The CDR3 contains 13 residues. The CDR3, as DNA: TGTGCCAGCTCACCGGGGGAAATAGGCGAGCAGTACTTC. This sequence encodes CASSPGEIGEQYF.

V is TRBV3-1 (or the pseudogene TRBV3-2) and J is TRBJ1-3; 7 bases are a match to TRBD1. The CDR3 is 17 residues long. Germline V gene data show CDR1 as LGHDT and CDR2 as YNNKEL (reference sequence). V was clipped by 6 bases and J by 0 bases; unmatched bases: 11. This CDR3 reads CASRQLTGTLSGNTIYF. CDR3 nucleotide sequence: TGTGCCAGCAGGCAATTGACAGGGACCCTCTCTGGAAACACCATATATTTT.

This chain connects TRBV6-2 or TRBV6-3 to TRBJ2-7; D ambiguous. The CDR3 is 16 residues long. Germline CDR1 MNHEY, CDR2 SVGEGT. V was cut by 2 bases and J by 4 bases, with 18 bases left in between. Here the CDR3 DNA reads TGTGCCAGCAGTTACGGATTAGGCGGAGTTAGTTACGAGCAGTACTTC. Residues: CASSYGLGGVSYEQYF.

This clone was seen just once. In DNA form, the CDR3 reads TGTGCCAGTAGTATGAGCCGCCGAGCCTACGAGCAGTACTTC. Amino acids: CASSMSRRAYEQYF. This chain links TRBV19 with TRBJ2-7, with D unresolved. CDR1 LNHDA and CDR2 SQIVND come from the germline V gene (reference sequence). The CDR3 has 14 amino acids. V dropped 3 bases and J dropped 2 bases, with 11 bases sitting between them.

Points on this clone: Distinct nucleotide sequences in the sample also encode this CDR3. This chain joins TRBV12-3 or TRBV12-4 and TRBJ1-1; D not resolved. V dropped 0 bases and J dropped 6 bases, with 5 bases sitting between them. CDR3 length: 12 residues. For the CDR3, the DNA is TGTGCCAGCAGTTTAGCGCGGGCTGAAGCTTTCTTT. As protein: CASSLARAEAFF.

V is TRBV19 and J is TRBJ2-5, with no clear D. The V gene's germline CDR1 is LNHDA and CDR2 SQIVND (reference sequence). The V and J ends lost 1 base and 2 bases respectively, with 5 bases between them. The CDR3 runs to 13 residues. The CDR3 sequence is CASSIVGQETQYF. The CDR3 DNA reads TGTGCCAGTAGTATAGTGGGACAAGAGACCCAGTACTTC.

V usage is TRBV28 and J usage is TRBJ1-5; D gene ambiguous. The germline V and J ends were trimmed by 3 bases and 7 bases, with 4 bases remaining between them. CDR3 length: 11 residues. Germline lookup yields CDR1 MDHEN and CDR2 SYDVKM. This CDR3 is CASSFGQPQHF. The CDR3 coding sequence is TGTGCCAGCAGTTTCGGGCAGCCCCAGCATTTT.

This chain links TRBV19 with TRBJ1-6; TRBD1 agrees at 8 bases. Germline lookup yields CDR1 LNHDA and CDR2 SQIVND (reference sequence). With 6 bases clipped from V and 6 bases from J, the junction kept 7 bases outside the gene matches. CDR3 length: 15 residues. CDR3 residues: CASSFPGQVNSPLHF. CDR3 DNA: TGTGCCAGTAGCTTCCCGGGACAGGTTAATTCACCCCTCCACTTT.